This is a list of T cell receptor beta chains from one sample in a study of cytomegalovirus exposure and HLA in healthy donors. Method: immunoSEQ multiplex PCR; TCRdb's copy keeps in-frame clones and lacks some. The sample records 100,000 to 150,000 clones, roughly three quarters being singletons. Specimen: PBMCs. All receptors come from a man aged 25 to 40 in good health and CMV-seropositive. CDR3s include the opening cysteine and the closing phenylalanine or tryptophan. D genes are given only for firm matches. Some rows mark clone size as missing; the rest say once, few, many or name a class of expanded clone.

d_gene: .
j_gene: TRBJ2-1
v_gene: TRBV30
abundance: once
CDR3aa: CATSGLSYNEQFF
CDR3nt: TGTGCCACGAGTGGACTCTCCTACAATGAGCAGTTCTTC

d_gene: TRBD2
j_gene: TRBJ2-3
v_gene: TRBV27
abundance: .
CDR3aa: CASSSTGLAGVLVDTQYF
CDR3nt: TGTGCCAGCAGTTCAACGGGACTAGCGGGAGTATTGGTAGATACGCAGTATTTT

d_gene: TRBD2
j_gene: TRBJ2-5
v_gene: TRBV28
abundance: .
CDR3aa: CASSRLGLAGRETQYF
CDR3nt: TGTGCCAGCAGCCGTCTGGGACTAGCGGGACGAGAGACCCAGTACTTC

d_gene: TRBD1
j_gene: TRBJ1-2
v_gene: TRBV4-3
abundance: .
CDR3aa: CASSRHGTGATNYGYTF
CDR3nt: TGCGCCAGCAGCAGACACGGGACAGGCGCCACTAACTATGGCTACACCTTC

d_gene: .
j_gene: TRBJ2-7
v_gene: TRBV10-3
abundance: .
CDR3aa: CAISESGLFYEQYF
CDR3nt: TGTGCCATCAGTGAGTCTGGGCTATTCTACGAGCAGTACTTC

d_gene: TRBD2
j_gene: TRBJ2-4
v_gene: TRBV5-1
abundance: once
CDR3aa: CASSLGGGNIQYF
CDR3nt: TGCGCCAGCAGCTTGGGCGGGGGAAACATTCAGTACTTC

d_gene: TRBD1
j_gene: TRBJ2-3
v_gene: TRBV29-1
abundance: .
CDR3aa: CSVVPRDRSTDTQYF
CDR3nt: TGCAGCGTTGTTCCCCGGGACAGGTCCACAGATACGCAGTATTTT

d_gene: .
j_gene: TRBJ1-2
v_gene: TRBV15
abundance: .
CDR3aa: CATSRDRGAGYGYTF
CDR3nt: TGTGCCACCAGCAGAGATCGGGGGGCTGGCTATGGCTACACCTTC

d_gene: .
j_gene: TRBJ1-1
v_gene: TRBV29-1
abundance: once
CDR3aa: CSVTGTRENTEAFF
CDR3nt: TGCAGCGTTACCGGGACGCGGGAGAACACTGAAGCTTTCTTT

d_gene: .
j_gene: TRBJ2-3
v_gene: TRBV5-1
abundance: .
CDR3aa: CASSLYLRERGTDTQYF
CDR3nt: TGCGCCAGCAGCTTGTATTTACGGGAGAGAGGAACAGATACGCAGTATTTT

d_gene: TRBD2
j_gene: TRBJ2-1
v_gene: TRBV5-4
abundance: .
CDR3aa: CASSPDASGLNEQFF
CDR3nt: TGTGCCAGCAGCCCGGACGCTAGCGGGCTCAATGAGCAGTTCTTC

d_gene: TRBD1
j_gene: TRBJ1-4
v_gene: TRBV27
abundance: .
CDR3aa: CASRQRTGVVNEKLFF
CDR3nt: TGTGCCAGCAGACAAAGGACAGGGGTTGTTAATGAAAAACTGTTTTTT

d_gene: .
j_gene: TRBJ2-2
v_gene: TRBV10-3
abundance: few
CDR3aa: CAISDPSGFATGELFF
CDR3nt: TGTGCCATCAGTGACCCTTCAGGGTTTGCAACCGGGGAGCTGTTTTTT

d_gene: .
j_gene: TRBJ2-7
v_gene: TRBV4-2
abundance: .
CDR3aa: CASSQDLSSGAYEQYF
CDR3nt: TGTGCCAGCAGCCAAGATCTGAGTAGCGGAGCCTACGAGCAGTACTTC

d_gene: .
j_gene: TRBJ2-1
v_gene: TRBV19
abundance: .
CDR3aa: CASSSTGPYNEQFF
CDR3nt: TGTGCCAGTAGTAGCACAGGGCCCTACAATGAGCAGTTCTTC

d_gene: .
j_gene: TRBJ2-1
v_gene: TRBV11-1
abundance: .
CDR3aa: CASSSWSGPGNEQFF
CDR3nt: TGTGCCAGCAGCTCGTGGAGTGGCCCGGGGAATGAGCAGTTCTTC

d_gene: TRBD1
j_gene: TRBJ2-7
v_gene: TRBV15
abundance: .
CDR3aa: CATSRLQGNEQYF
CDR3nt: TGTGCCACCAGCAGGCTACAGGGGAACGAGCAGTACTTC

d_gene: TRBD1
j_gene: TRBJ1-2
v_gene: TRBV4-3
abundance: .
CDR3aa: CASSQRTGNYGYTF
CDR3nt: TGCGCCAGCAGCCAAAGGACAGGGAACTATGGCTACACCTTC

d_gene: TRBD1
j_gene: TRBJ2-7
v_gene: TRBV19
abundance: .
CDR3aa: CASSLRQGYEQYF
CDR3nt: TGTGCCAGTAGTCTCCGACAGGGCTACGAGCAGTACTTC

d_gene: .
j_gene: TRBJ1-1
v_gene: TRBV5-8
abundance: .
CDR3aa: CASSLAGYGDTEAFF
CDR3nt: TGTGCCAGCAGCTTGGCTGGTTACGGGGACACTGAAGCTTTCTTT

d_gene: TRBD1
j_gene: TRBJ2-7
v_gene: TRBV11-1
abundance: .
CDR3aa: CASSFVSRDREQYF
CDR3nt: TGTGCCAGCAGCTTCGTCTCCCGGGACAGGGAGCAGTACTTC

d_gene: TRBD1
j_gene: TRBJ1-4
v_gene: TRBV4-1
abundance: .
CDR3aa: CASSRPGFGTGTVVSEKLFF
CDR3nt: TGCGCCAGCAGCCGCCCTGGGTTCGGGACAGGGACCGTCGTGAGTGAAAAACTGTTTTTT

d_gene: TRBD2
j_gene: TRBJ2-1
v_gene: TRBV7-3
abundance: .
CDR3aa: CASSQHFRVLELAVDNEQFF
CDR3nt: TGTGCCAGCAGTCAACATTTTAGGGTATTGGAACTAGCGGTGGACAATGAGCAGTTCTTC